Each of the 24 T cell receptor beta chains below was sequenced from the same sample in a study of CD8 T cells in ankylosing spondylitis. TCRdb re-derived calls from the 5' RACE reads in MiXCR, one entry per CDR3 protein. Among just under 350,000 distinct CDR3 sequences, roughly 15% were seen once, and the ten largest hold 0.9% to 1.2%. Sequenced sample: blood, either unsorted or a sorted T cell fraction (not recorded which). These receptors were taken from a male donor with ankylosing spondylitis or in good health (not recorded which).

The chain couples TRBV12-3 or TRBV12-4 to TRBJ1-5, with 7 nucleotides matching TRBD1. The CDR3 is made up of 13 amino acids. J gave up 6 bases and V 6 bases, and 5 bases lay outside the gene matches. The CDR3 DNA sequence: TGTGCCAGCAGATCATCAGGGGGTCAGCCCCAGCATTTT. Its translation: CASRSSGGQPQHF.

This clonotype was observed at least ten times. This rearrangement joins TRBV29-1 to TRBJ2-1, with 9 bases identical to TRBD2. Trimming at V came to 5 bases and at J to 6 bases, leaving 14 bases not matched to a gene. CDR3 length: 16 amino acids. Looked up from germline, CDR1 is SQVTM and CDR2 is ANQGSEA. DNA of the CDR3: TGCAGCGTTACTACCCCGGGACTAGCTTCCAGCAATGAGCAGTTCTTC. Translation: CSVTTPGLASSNEQFF.

The rearrangement uses TRBV11-2 and TRBJ2-4; 7 nucleotides agree with TRBD1. Germline trimming cut 1 base from V and 0 bases from J; bases unmatched to any gene: 3. The CDR3 loop spans 16 amino acids. Germline V gene data show CDR1 as SGHAT and CDR2 as FQNNGV. The chain's CDR3 is CASSLGDRVAKNIQYF. As DNA, the CDR3 is TGTGCCAGCAGCTTAGGTGACAGGGTAGCCAAAAACATTCAGTACTTC.

This chain connects TRBV5-1 to TRBJ2-6, with TRBD2 as a possible D gene (5 bases). Germline V gene data show CDR1 as SGHRS and CDR2 as YFSETQ. The CDR3 extends over 18 amino acids. V was pared by 3 bases and J by 2 bases, with 18 bases between. CDR3 nucleotides: TGCGCCAGCAGCTCCGAGGGCGTGTCCCGCCCTGGGGCCAACGTCCTGACTTTC. Amino acid sequence: CASSSEGVSRPGANVLTF.

The sample holds a few counts of this clonotype. The V and J genes are TRBV3-1 and TRBJ2-3; 10 nucleotides line up with TRBD2. The CDR3 length is 16 residues. J lost 4 bases, V lost 0 bases, and 4 bases had no gene match. The germline V gene has CDR1 LGHDT and CDR2 YNNKEL (reference sequence). The CDR3 DNA is TGTGCCAGCAGCCAAGAAAGGCTAGCGGGGGCAGATACGCAGTATTTT. Its translation: CASSQERLAGADTQYF.

About this clonotype: The junction differs from germline at one of its ends, possibly a read error. This chain links TRBV20-1 with TRBJ2-7; a possible D gene is TRBD1 (6 bases). From germline, CDR1 is DFQATT and CDR2 SNEGSKA (reference sequence). CDR3 length equals 14 residues. CDR3 coding DNA: TGCAGTGCAAGAGGGGGACGTACCTACTACGAGCAGTACTTC. As protein: CSARGGRTYYEQYF.

This clonotype was observed a handful of times. The chain links TRBV20-1 to TRBJ2-2; D may be TRBD2 (5 bases). Per germline, CDR1 DFQATT and CDR2 SNEGSKA (reference sequence). The length of the CDR3 is 15 residues. V was clipped by 3 bases and J by 1 base, with 12 bases between them. This chain's CDR3 is CSASAGSGNTGELFF. The CDR3, as DNA: TGCAGTGCTAGCGCGGGTTCTGGGAACACCGGGGAGCTGTTTTTT.

V and J are TRBV7-2 and TRBJ2-1; D is undetermined. The CDR3 is made up of 13 amino acids. V was shortened by 6 bases and J by 4 bases, with 10 bases between the two germline ends. In germline, CDR1 is SGHTA, CDR2 FQGNSA. The CDR3 DNA is TGTGCCAGCAGACGTACAGCTTACAATGAGCAGTTCTTC. Translation: CASRRTAYNEQFF.

This clonotype was detected a few times. The rearrangement joins TRBV3-1 to TRBJ2-5, with TRBD2 matching 7 bases. The ends lost 0 bases at V and 7 bases at J; junction bases unmatched: 5. The CDR3 sequence is 14 residues long. Germline CDR1 and CDR2: LGHDT and YNNKEL (reference sequence). The CDR3 coding sequence is TGTGCCAGCAGCCAAGACTGGGGGGGAAGGACCCAGTACTTC. This encodes CASSQDWGGRTQYF.

The V call is TRBV25-1, the J call TRBJ1-2; D ambiguous. Looked up from germline, CDR1 is MGHDK and CDR2 is SYGVNS. CDR3 length equals 11 residues. V dropped 5 bases and J dropped 5 bases, with 6 bases sitting between them. This CDR3 reads CASSNGYGYTF. The CDR3 DNA is TGTGCCAGCAGTAATGGTTATGGCTACACCTTC.

This chain connects TRBV4-1 to TRBJ2-3; D gene unclear. This CDR3 spans 15 amino acids. Looked up from germline, CDR1 is MGHRA and CDR2 is YSYEKL. Trimming took 4 bases from V and 0 from J, leaving 11 bases between them. CDR3 nucleotide sequence: TGCGCCAGCAGCCTTCGGACCGCAAGCACAGATACGCAGTATTTT. It is translated as CASSLRTASTDTQYF.

This clonotype was recorded many times. This chain connects TRBV5-1 to TRBJ2-2; no reliable D call. Between the trimmed V and J ends, which lost 0 bases and 6 bases, there was a span of 9 bases. From germline, CDR1 is SGHRS and CDR2 YFSETQ. This CDR3 is built from 14 residues. The DNA of the CDR3 is TGCGCCAGCAGCTTGGACAGTTGGTCCGGGGAGCTGTTTTTT. Protein product: CASSLDSWSGELFF.

This clonotype turned up a few times. The chain carries TRBV20-1 and TRBJ1-1; possible D gene TRBD1, 6 bases. CDR1 is DFQATT, CDR2 SNEGSKA, per germline (reference sequence). Trimming removed 0 bases from V and 4 bases from J, with 15 bases in between. The CDR3 is 15 residues long. In DNA form, the CDR3 reads TGCAGTGCTAGAGATGGGCGAGGGGGAGCCACTGAAGCTTTCTTT. This translates into CSARDGRGGATEAFF.

This clonotype has ten or more counts. V gene TRBV6-5 combines with J gene TRBJ1-5; D possibly corresponds to TRBD1 (5 bases). The CDR3 runs 14 residues. Germline CDR1 MNHEY, CDR2 SVGAGI. With 2 bases removed from V and 2 bases from J, the gap between germline ends came to 7 bases. The CDR3 DNA sequence: TGTGCCAGCAGTTACCGGGGGGGCAATCAGCCCCAGCATTTT. It encodes CASSYRGGNQPQHF.

The chain joins TRBV5-8 to TRBJ2-2; TRBD1 agrees at 9 bases. The V gene's germline CDR1 is SGHTS and CDR2 YDEGEE. With V trimmed by 2 bases and J by 1 base, 3 bases remained unmatched. The CDR3 spans 16 residues. Written as DNA, the CDR3 is TGTGCCAGCAGCTTCCGACAGGGGGTGAACACCGGGGAGCTGTTTTTT. Translation: CASSFRQGVNTGELFF. The complete variable domain, with remaining parts taken from reference TRBV5-8 and TRBJ2-2, reads EAGVTQSPTHLIKTRGQQATLRCSPISGHTSVYWYQQALGLGLQFLLWYDEGEERNRGNFPPRFSGRQFPNYSSELNVNALELEDSALYLCASSFRQGVNTGELFFGEGSRLTVL.

The rearrangement links TRBV5-1 to TRBJ2-7, with TRBD2 matching over 11 bases. J was trimmed by 2 bases and V by 0 bases; bases with no gene match: 4. Germline CDR1 SGHRS, CDR2 YFSETQ. This CDR3 is 16 amino acids long. The CDR3: CASSLGTSGFPYEQYF. The CDR3 DNA sequence: TGCGCCAGCAGCTTGGGGACTAGCGGGTTCCCCTACGAGCAGTACTTC.

This clonotype has just a few counts. The chain is built from TRBV6-5 and TRBJ2-1; the match to TRBD2 covers 11 bases. This CDR3 is built from 16 residues. Germline V gives CDR1 MNHEY, CDR2 SVGAGI. With 6 bases clipped from V and 3 bases from J, the junction kept 7 bases outside the gene matches. Here the CDR3 DNA reads TGTGCCAGCAGCTACGGGACTAGCGGTAACTACAATGAGCAGTTCTTC. Protein product: CASSYGTSGNYNEQFF.

The chain uses TRBV5-4 and TRBJ2-7; D not resolved. CDR1 and CDR2 from the germline V gene are SGHNT and YYREEE (reference sequence). The CDR3 contains 12 residues. Trimming shortened V by 4 bases and J by 6 bases, and 11 bases separated the two germline ends. The CDR3 sequence: CASSRPLGEQYF. The CDR3 nucleotides are TGTGCCAGCAGCCGTCCCCTTGGCGAGCAGTACTTC. The variable domain in full, with the rest retrieved from reference TRBV5-4 and TRBJ2-7, is ETGVTQSPTHLIKTRGQQVTLRCSSQSGHNTVSWYQQALGQGPQFIFQYYREEENGRGNFPPRFSGLQFPNYSSELNVNALELDDSALYLCASSRPLGEQYFGPGTRLTVT.

The rearrangement links TRBV4-1 to TRBJ1-5, with 7 bases aligning to TRBD1. The germline V gene encodes CDR1 MGHRA and CDR2 YSYEKL. The CDR3 consists of 17 residues. V dropped 8 bases and J dropped 3; count of bases not matched to a gene: 16. The CDR3: CASRAIAGEGANQPQHF. CDR3 bases: TGCGCCAGCCGGGCTATCGCGGGGGAGGGGGCCAATCAGCCCCAGCATTTT.

There are a few counts of this clonotype. This chain links TRBV5-1 with TRBJ2-1; TRBD1 is a possible D gene (5 bases). V was clipped by 5 bases and J by 7 bases, with 13 bases between them. The CDR3 is 13 amino acids. Germline V gene lookup returns CDR1 SGHRS and CDR2 YFSETQ. The CDR3 region is CASSGTAGNEQFF. CDR3 DNA sequence: TGCGCCAGCAGTGGCACAGCAGGGAATGAGCAGTTCTTC.

This clonotype was detected a few times. The V gene is TRBV4-1, the J gene TRBJ1-1; 7 positions match TRBD1. The CDR3 is made up of 15 amino acids. CDR1 is MGHRA and CDR2 is YSYEKL in the germline V gene. V was pared by 3 bases and J by 1 base, with 5 bases of the junction left unmatched. This chain's CDR3 is CASSQSTGTNTEAFF. DNA of the CDR3: TGCGCCAGCAGCCAGTCGACAGGGACGAACACTGAAGCTTTCTTT.

J is TRBJ1-5 and V is TRBV12-3 or TRBV12-4, with 8 positions matching TRBD1. The ends lost 5 bases at V and 6 bases at J; junction bases unmatched: 6. The CDR3 spans 14 residues. The CDR3, as DNA: TGTGCCAGCAGTGATGACAGGGGCCGTCAGCCCCAGCATTTT. Translating it yields CASSDDRGRQPQHF.

CDR3 DNA sequence: TGCAGCGTCGGGGGGGGCACAGATACGCAGTATTTT. It translates to CSVGGGTDTQYF. The chain carries TRBV29-1 and TRBJ2-3, with 8 bases fitting TRBD2. This CDR3 comprises 12 residues. With 6 bases clipped from V and 1 base from J, the junction kept 0 bases outside the gene matches. The germline V gene encodes CDR1 SQVTM and CDR2 ANQGSEA.

This rearrangement joins TRBV6-5 to TRBJ2-5; 7 bases match TRBD2. Germline trimming cut 5 bases from V and 7 bases from J; bases unmatched to any gene: 4. This CDR3 comprises 12 residues. Germline-derived CDR1 and CDR2 are MNHEY and SVGAGI. The CDR3 loop is CASSTTGGTQYF. The CDR3 DNA is TGTGCCAGCAGTACAACGGGGGGGACCCAGTACTTC.